This T cell receptor (beta chain) was identified in a study of cytomegalovirus exposure and HLA in healthy donors. Whole-study findings and limits: CMV antigen specificity was confirmed in vitro for a few CMV-associated chains.

Remarks on this clone: Its antigen is as yet unknown.

Clones were read by immunoSEQ multiplex PCR, and TCRdb kept only the in-frame ones, dropping some. The sample has about 200,000 clones, around 86% seen once; the top ten hold 2% to 2.5%. Material: PBMCs. This receptor was obtained from a woman younger than 35 in good health and CMV-seropositive.

This CDR3 is CASSPRQGIDEQYF. CDR3 DNA: TGCGCCAGCAGCCCACGACAGGGAATCGACGAGCAGTACTTC. The chain has TRBV4-1 and TRBJ2-7; the match to TRBD1 covers 7 bases. J gave up 5 bases and V 4 bases, and 8 bases lay outside the gene matches. The germline CDR1 and CDR2 sequences are MGHRA and YSYEKL. CDR3 length equals 14 residues.